These 25 T cell receptor beta chains were all obtained from the same sample, sequenced in a study of shared T cell receptors in the human thymus. The protocol was immunoSEQ multiplex PCR, while the TCRdb copy is restricted to in-frame clones and leaves out a portion. The sample includes 600,000 to 900,000 clones, 80% to 90% of them seen just once. The sample also formed part of further work on human thymus T cells.

The sequenced sample was thymocytes. These receptors were obtained from a girl less than two years old with a congenital heart defect.

The DNA for the CDR3 is TGTGCCACCAGCACCGACAGGGCAGGAGCCTACGAGCAGTACTTC. Translation gives CATSTDRAGAYEQYF. V and J are TRBV15 and TRBJ2-7; the match to TRBD1 covers 7 bases. This CDR3 region has 15 residues. With V trimmed by 4 bases and J by 2 bases, 8 bases remained unmatched. Per the germline V gene, CDR1 is LNHNV and CDR2 is YYDKDF (reference sequence).

This clone was seen once. The genes are TRBV28 and TRBJ1-3; TRBD1 is a possible D gene (6 bases). This CDR3 has 16 residues. The V gene's germline CDR1 is MDHEN and CDR2 SYDVKM. V shed 2 bases and J shed 0 bases, with 11 bases lying between them. In DNA form, the CDR3 reads TGTGCCAGCAGTTTAATGGACAGCCACTCTGGAAACACCATATATTTT. Translating gives CASSLMDSHSGNTIYF. Variable domain in full (rest from reference TRBV28 and TRBJ1-3): DVKVTQSSRYLVKRTGEKVFLECVQDMDHENMFWYRQDPGLGLRLIYFSYDVKMKEKGDIPEGYSVSREKKERFSLILESASTNQTSMYLCASSLMDSHSGNTIYFGEGSWLTVV.

The chain is built from TRBV2 and TRBJ1-2; 10 bases are shared with TRBD1. The V segment lost 4 bases and the J segment 7 bases; nucleotides outside the gene matches: 6. This CDR3 contains 14 residues. From germline, CDR1 is SNHLY and CDR2 FYNNEI. The CDR3 here is CASSAGTGESGYTF. CDR3 sequence (DNA): TGTGCCAGCAGTGCCGGGACAGGGGAATCTGGCTACACCTTC. Using reference TRBV2 and TRBJ1-2 for the parts outside the CDR3, the full variable domain is EPEVTQTPSHQVTQMGQEVILRCVPISNHLYFYWYRQILGQKVEFLVSFYNNEISEKSEIFDDQFSVERPDGSNFTLKIRSTKLEDSAMYFCASSAGTGESGYTFGSGTRLTVV.

This chain uses TRBV5-5 with TRBJ1-2; D may be TRBD1 (6 bases). Germline CDR1 SGHKS, CDR2 YYEKEE (reference sequence). The CDR3 totals 20 residues. The V end lost 4 bases, the J end lost 0 bases, and 28 bases lay between the germline ends. CDR3 amino acids: CASSVNTGHPKGISNYGYTF. The CDR3 DNA reads as TGTGCCAGCAGCGTTAATACGGGACACCCAAAAGGGATTTCTAACTATGGCTACACCTTC.

This clone was seen more than once but under ten times. The chain uses TRBV6-5 and TRBJ2-7; D is perhaps TRBD1 (6 bases). V was clipped by 5 bases and J by 2 bases, with 16 bases between them. The germline V gene has CDR1 MNHEY and CDR2 SVGAGI. This CDR3 is 15 amino acids long. CDR3 residues: CASSRIGQLTYEQYF. The CDR3 DNA reads TGTGCCAGCAGTCGCATAGGACAGTTGACCTACGAGCAGTACTTC.

This chain links TRBV5-4 with TRBJ2-1, with a possible D match to TRBD2 (5 bases). CDR1 is SGHNT, CDR2 YYREEE, per germline (reference sequence). V was pared by 4 bases and J by 0 bases, with 17 bases between. The CDR3 loop spans 17 amino acids. The CDR3 sequence is CASSLLTRTYSYNEQFF. CDR3 nucleotide sequence: TGTGCCAGCAGCCTACTCACTAGGACGTACTCCTACAATGAGCAGTTCTTC.

The V and J genes are TRBV10-3 and TRBJ2-7, with D maybe TRBD1 (6 bases). Germline V gives CDR1 ENHRY, CDR2 SYGVKD. This CDR3 contains 14 residues. Trimming stripped 7 bases from V and 2 bases from J, with 15 bases between. In DNA, the CDR3 is TGTGCCATCAACGAACCAGGGGACCCCTACGAGCAGTACTTC. Translated: CAINEPGDPYEQYF.

This clone came up a few times. J is TRBJ2-7 and V is TRBV11-1, with TRBD1 matching 7 bases. Germline CDR1 reads SGHAT; CDR2 reads FQDESV (reference sequence). The trim removed 6 bases at V and 2 bases at J, leaving 7 bases unmatched. The CDR3 covers 14 residues. The CDR3 DNA reads TGTGCCAGCAGTCACCGGGACAGTCCCTACGAGCAGTACTTC. Amino acids: CASSHRDSPYEQYF.

J is TRBJ2-7 and V is TRBV27, with D uncertain. Trimming shortened V by 0 bases and J by 4 bases, and 13 bases separated the two germline ends. This CDR3 contains 15 residues. Looked up from germline, CDR1 is MNHEY and CDR2 is SMNVEV (reference sequence). CDR3 in amino acids: CASSLSGRNLYEQYF. CDR3 coding DNA: TGTGCCAGCAGTTTATCCGGCAGGAACTTATACGAGCAGTACTTC.

This chain uses TRBV4-2 with TRBJ1-4; D is ambiguous. Germline V gene sequence: CDR1 LGHNA, CDR2 YNFKEQ. This CDR3 comprises 12 residues. Between the trimmed V and J ends, which lost 1 base and 7 bases, there was a span of 4 bases. CDR3 protein: CASSQGLEKLFF. In DNA form, the CDR3 reads TGTGCCAGCAGCCAAGGACTTGAAAAACTGTTTTTT.

The genes are TRBV6-5 and TRBJ1-1; perhaps TRBD1 as D (5 bases). V lost 7 bases and J lost 8, with 17 bases in between. The CDR3 has 13 residues. Looked up from germline, CDR1 is MNHEY and CDR2 is SVGAGI. CDR3 sequence (DNA): TGTGCCAGCACTAAGGGGAGGGAGGGCGAAGCTTTCTTT. It is translated as CASTKGREGEAFF.

The chain combines TRBV12-5 with TRBJ1-1; D unclear. V shed 6 bases and J shed 3 bases, with 17 bases lying between them. From germline, CDR1 is LGHNT and CDR2 FRNRAP. This CDR3 region has 15 residues. The CDR3 bases are TGTGCTAGTGGCTCGAACTTGACAACCGACACTGAAGCTTTCTTT. Translating it yields CASGSNLTTDTEAFF.

The rearrangement links TRBV11-2 to TRBJ2-1; 10 nucleotides align to TRBD1. The CDR3 consists of 17 residues. Germline V gene lookup returns CDR1 SGHAT and CDR2 FQNNGV. V dropped 0 bases and J dropped 5; count of bases not matched to a gene: 7. The CDR3 nucleotides read TGTGCCAGCAGCTTAGATAGCCCCGGGACAGGGGACAATGAGCAGTTCTTC. It specifies CASSLDSPGTGDNEQFF.

The gene calls are TRBV6-5 and TRBJ2-1; 7 bases are shared with TRBD2. The length of the CDR3 is 12 residues. Trimming cost V 4 bases and J 8 bases; bases outside gene matches: 2. In germline, CDR1 is MNHEY, CDR2 SVGAGI. CDR3 protein: CASSCGLDEQFF. The CDR3 DNA is TGTGCCAGCAGTTGTGGACTAGATGAGCAGTTCTTC.

V gene TRBV28 combines with J gene TRBJ2-2; TRBD2 matches at 11 bases. Germline CDR1 MDHEN, CDR2 SYDVKM. V shed 5 bases, J shed 3 bases, and the junction held 11 bases outside the gene matches. This CDR3 comprises 18 residues. The chain's CDR3 is CASSPKGLADIYTGELFF. The CDR3 bases are TGTGCCAGCAGTCCGAAGGGACTAGCGGATATCTACACCGGGGAGCTGTTTTTT.

This clone has more than one count but fewer than ten. J is TRBJ2-7 and V is TRBV29-1; D is perhaps TRBD2 (5 bases). V dropped 7 bases and J dropped 3 bases, with 16 bases sitting between them. The CDR3 has 13 amino acids. Germline assignment: CDR1 SQVTM and CDR2 ANQGSEA. Here the CDR3 reads CSGITFEGYEQYF. The DNA of the CDR3 is TGCAGCGGAATAACCTTTGAGGGCTACGAGCAGTACTTC.

The chain uses TRBV18 and TRBJ1-1; the D gene is possibly TRBD1 (5 bases). The germline V and J ends were trimmed by 4 bases and 3 bases, with 24 bases remaining between them. The CDR3 is 18 amino acids. The germline V gene has CDR1 KGHSH and CDR2 LQKENI. CDR3 residues: CASSQSQPMVGAYTEAFF. As DNA, the CDR3 is TGTGCCAGCTCACAGTCCCAGCCGATGGTAGGGGCGTACACTGAAGCTTTCTTT.

This chain joins TRBV6-1 and TRBJ2-7, with TRBD1 matching 9 bases. Unmatched junction bases numbered 3, after V lost 3 bases and J lost 3 bases. This CDR3 is built from 14 residues. CDR1 is MNHNS, CDR2 SASEGT, per germline. CDR3 sequence reads: CASSEMDRGYEQYF. CDR3 in DNA: TGTGCCAGCAGTGAGATGGACAGGGGCTACGAGCAGTACTTC.

J is TRBJ2-3 and V is TRBV5-1; tentatively, D is TRBD1 (6 bases). The CDR3 has 11 residues. V was trimmed by 8 bases and J by 5 bases, leaving 9 bases between them. The germline V gene has CDR1 SGHRS and CDR2 YFSETQ. The CDR3 here is CASNREDTQYF. The CDR3 DNA sequence: TGCGCCAGTAACAGGGAAGATACGCAGTATTTT.

This clone was found once. The chain couples TRBV2 to TRBJ1-1; D is unclear. V was cut by 7 bases and J by 4 bases, with 16 bases left in between. Germline CDR1 reads SNHLY; CDR2 reads FYNNEI. The CDR3 has 14 residues. The CDR3 spells CASTLLSGSTEAFF. The CDR3 region has the DNA TGTGCCAGCACCCTGCTGTCGGGTTCCACTGAAGCTTTCTTT.

This chain connects TRBV28 to TRBJ1-4; possible D gene TRBD1, 6 bases. CDR3 length equals 17 residues. Germline CDR1 and CDR2: MDHEN and SYDVKM. V lost 2 bases and J lost 3, with 16 bases in between. The CDR3 protein is CASSLHPGQESNEKLFF. The CDR3 nucleotides are TGTGCCAGCAGTTTACATCCGGGACAAGAGTCTAATGAAAAACTGTTTTTT.

This rearrangement joins TRBV12-5 to TRBJ1-1; 8 nucleotides align to TRBD1. Germline-derived CDR1 and CDR2 are LGHNT and FRNRAP. The CDR3 has 18 amino acids. The V segment lost 1 base and the J segment 0 bases; nucleotides outside the gene matches: 10. The CDR3, as DNA: TGTGCTAGTGGTTTGGATCCTTTACCGGGACAGGTGAACACTGAAGCTTTCTTT. It yields the protein CASGLDPLPGQVNTEAFF.

V gene TRBV2 combines with J gene TRBJ1-3, with TRBD1 matching 9 bases. The CDR3 is made up of 19 amino acids. With V trimmed by 8 bases and J by 0 bases, 17 bases remained unmatched. The germline V gene has CDR1 SNHLY and CDR2 FYNNEI. The CDR3 sequence: CASAEGWDRDKFSGNTIYF. CDR3 DNA sequence: TGTGCCAGCGCCGAGGGTTGGGACAGGGACAAATTCTCTGGAAACACCATATATTTT.

Here the CDR3 reads CATGRDTGELFF. CDR3 coding DNA: TGTGCCACCGGTCGGGACACCGGGGAGCTGTTTTTT. The J gene is TRBJ2-2, the V gene TRBV15; D is ambiguous. The length of the CDR3 is 12 residues. Trimming removed 8 bases at V and 3 bases at J, with 7 bases between. The germline gives CDR1 LNHNV, CDR2 YYDKDF (reference sequence).

For this clone: Other DNA sequences in the same sample also yield this CDR3. This chain uses TRBV6-6 with TRBJ1-1; D not resolved. This CDR3 has 12 amino acids. The germline V gene has CDR1 MNHNY and CDR2 SVGAGI (reference sequence). Trimming removed 6 bases at V and 1 base at J, with 6 bases between. CDR3 nucleotides: TGTGCCAGCAGCCCGCGGAACACTGAAGCTTTCTTT. Translated: CASSPRNTEAFF.